The rows below give T cell receptor beta chains drawn from one sample of a study of human T cells and chemical hapten exposure. TCRdb itself ran the RACE reads through MiXCR, one entry per CDR3 protein. Of tens of thousands of distinct CDR3 sequences in the sample, approximately 3.4% were seen once. Specimen: whole blood, collected in connection with sensitization to the hapten diphenylcyclopropenone (DPC). These receptors all stem from a man aged 35 to 55 with alopecia areata. Some clones in this sample may be carry-over from other donors' samples. Each CDR3 is given with its conserved first and last residue. The D gene is left open where the match is weak. The listing skips clone size in some rows; elsewhere it reads once, few, many or a size class.

clone_size,v_call,d_call,j_call,cdr3_length,cdr3_nt,cdr3_aa
many,TRBV12-3/TRBV12-4,.,TRBJ2-1,14,TGTGCCAGCAGTTTTTCGGAAACCTACAATGAGCAGTTCTTC,CASSFSETYNEQFF
many,TRBV7-6,.,TRBJ1-4,18,TGTGCCAGCAGCTTAGCGTCAGCCGACCTTGCAACTAATGAAAAACTGTTTTTT,CASSLASADLATNEKLFF
many,TRBV20-1,.,TRBJ2-3,14,TGCAGTGCTAGAGGCCCCTCGAGCACAGATACGCAGTATTTT,CSARGPSSTDTQYF
many,TRBV12-3/TRBV12-4,.,TRBJ2-7,14,TGTGCCAGCAGTTTAGCCCAGGGGCACAGGGAGCAGTACTTC,CASSLAQGHREQYF
many,TRBV30,.,TRBJ1-2,14,TGTGCCTGGAGTATCGGGGTATCTAACTATGGCTACACCTTC,CAWSIGVSNYGYTF
many,TRBV12-3/TRBV12-4,.,TRBJ2-7,11,TGTGCCAGCAGCCTGGGCGGCGAGCAGTACTTC,CASSLGGEQYF
many,TRBV12-3/TRBV12-4,.,TRBJ2-3,17,TGTGCCAGCAGTTTAAGGCCCAGTCGCGCTGGAACAGATACGCAGTATTTT,CASSLRPSRAGTDTQYF
few,TRBV29-1,.,TRBJ2-1,12,TGCAGCGCGGGGAGACAGAAGGGTGAGCAGTTCTTC,CSAGRQKGEQFF
many,TRBV6-5,.,TRBJ1-6,17,TGTGCCAGCAGTCCGAGGCGCCACTTCTCCTATAATTCACCCCTCCACTTT,CASSPRRHFSYNSPLHF
many,TRBV28,.,TRBJ2-3,13,TGTGCCAGCAGCCGAAGGGTTACAGATACGCAGTATTTT,CASSRRVTDTQYF
.,TRBV6-1,.,TRBJ2-7,14,TGTGCCAGCAGCCGAACTAGCCGCTCCTACGAGCAGTACTTC,CASSRTSRSYEQYF
.,TRBV7-2,TRBD2,TRBJ2-7,15,TGTGCCAGCAGGGCTGGAACTAGCGGGAGTGGCGAGCAGTACTTC,CASRAGTSGSGEQYF
few,TRBV7-9,TRBD1,TRBJ2-1,16,TGTGCCAGCAGCTTAACGCGGGACAGGGAGTCTAATGAGCAGTTCTTC,CASSLTRDRESNEQFF
many,TRBV12-3/TRBV12-4,TRBD2,TRBJ2-3,15,TGTGCCAGCACTTGGGGGAGCGGGAGAACAGATACGCAGTATTTT,CASTWGSGRTDTQYF
many,TRBV28,TRBD2,TRBJ2-7,16,TGTGCCAGCAGTTTTTCACTAGCGGGGCTTACCTACGAGCAGTACTTC,CASSFSLAGLTYEQYF
many,TRBV12-3/TRBV12-4,.,TRBJ1-2,12,TGTGCCAGCAGTTTATTTCGCTATGGCTACACCTTC,CASSLFRYGYTF
many,TRBV24-1,.,TRBJ2-3,14,TGTGCCACCAGTGCCGACGGAAGCACAGATACGCAGTATTTT,CATSADGSTDTQYF
many,TRBV10-3,TRBD2,TRBJ2-1,18,TGTGCCATCAGGGACACTAGCGGGAGTTCTTCCGGCTACAATGAGCAGTTCTTC,CAIRDTSGSSSGYNEQFF
many,TRBV28,.,TRBJ2-7,14,TGTGCCACCGAAAAGGCGCCGACCACTGGGAAGCAGTACTTC,CATEKAPTTGKQYF
many,TRBV5-1,TRBD2,TRBJ2-7,17,TGCGCCAGCAGCCCCGGACTAGCGGGAGGGCCAGGGTACGAGCAGTACTTC,CASSPGLAGGPGYEQYF
many,TRBV20-1,.,TRBJ1-5,13,TGCAGTGCCGGGAAAGGGGCGGATCAGCCCCAGCATTTT,CSAGKGADQPQHF
many,TRBV3-1,.,TRBJ2-7,12,TGTGCCAGCAGCCAATCCCCCTACGAGCAGTACTTC,CASSQSPYEQYF
many,TRBV6-5,TRBD2,TRBJ2-1,15,TGTGCCAGCAGGCGGGGACTAGCGGGAGGCTATGAGCAGTTCTTC,CASRRGLAGGYEQFF
many,TRBV19,TRBD1,TRBJ2-4,15,TGTGCCAGTAGTCTGAACAGGGGGCTGGAAAACATTCAGTACTTC,CASSLNRGLENIQYF
many,TRBV5-5,.,TRBJ2-7,13,TGTGCCAGCAGCTTTAAGGGATCGAACGAGCAGTACTTC,CASSFKGSNEQYF
many,TRBV29-1,.,TRBJ2-5,12,TGCAGCGGGTCGGCGAGTCCGGAGACCCAGTACTTC,CSGSASPETQYF
many,TRBV20-1,.,TRBJ2-1,13,TGCAGTGCTAGAGGGGACGCCGAGGGGTGGCAGTTCTTC,CSARGDAEGWQFF
many,TRBV28,TRBD1,TRBJ1-5,13,TGTGCCATCGGGACAGGCTATCATCAGCCCCAGCATTTT,CAIGTGYHQPQHF
many,TRBV29-1,.,TRBJ1-1,13,TGCAGCGTTGTGGAGGGTTTGGTCACTGAAGCTTTCTTT,CSVVEGLVTEAFF